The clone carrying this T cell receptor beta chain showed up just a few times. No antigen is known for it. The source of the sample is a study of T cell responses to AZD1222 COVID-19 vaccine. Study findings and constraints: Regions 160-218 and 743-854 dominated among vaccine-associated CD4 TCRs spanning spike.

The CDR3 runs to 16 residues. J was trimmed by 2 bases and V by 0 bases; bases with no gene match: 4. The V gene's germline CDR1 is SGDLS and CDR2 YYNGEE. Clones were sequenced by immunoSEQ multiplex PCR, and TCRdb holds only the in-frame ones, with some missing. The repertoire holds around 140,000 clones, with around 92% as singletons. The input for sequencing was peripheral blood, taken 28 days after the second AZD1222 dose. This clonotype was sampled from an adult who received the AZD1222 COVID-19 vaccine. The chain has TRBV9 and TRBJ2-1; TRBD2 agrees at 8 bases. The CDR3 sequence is CASSVEERGPYNEQFF. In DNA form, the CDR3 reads TGTGCCAGCAGCGTAGAGGAGCGGGGGCCCTACAATGAGCAGTTCTTC.